The 22 T cell receptor beta chains presented below share a single source sample, sequenced in a study of blood T cell repertoires in COVID-19. Only in-frame clones appear in the TCRdb table, and some are missing; sequencing was by immunoSEQ multiplex PCR. Of 80,000 to 100,000 clones in the sample, roughly 80% are singletons; the top ten hold 4% to 5.5%. The sequenced sample was peripheral blood. The origin of the receptors is a man between 60 and 75 years old with acute or convalescent COVID-19.

The V gene is TRBV5-1, the J gene TRBJ2-3; 9 bases match TRBD1. Germline CDR1 and CDR2: SGHRS and YFSETQ. The J segment lost 2 bases and the V segment lost 4 bases, leaving 5 bases of the junction unmatched. CDR3 length equals 15 residues. CDR3 in amino acids: CASSGTGFSTDTQYF. Here the CDR3 DNA reads TGCGCCAGCAGCGGGACAGGGTTCTCCACAGATACGCAGTATTTT.

Regarding this clone: Other nucleotide sequences from this sample produce the same CDR3. The rearrangement uses TRBV7-2 and TRBJ2-7, with 8 bases lining up with TRBD1. V was pared by 4 bases and J by 3 bases, with 5 bases of the junction left unmatched. The CDR3 sequence is 14 residues long. The germline gives CDR1 SGHTA, CDR2 FQGNSA. CDR3 in DNA: TGTGCCAGCAGCTCCGGGACAGGTTACTACGAGCAGTACTTC. Translated, it gives CASSSGTGYYEQYF.

This chain links TRBV3-1 (or the pseudogene TRBV3-2) with TRBJ1-3; 7 bases fit TRBD1. Germline V gene sequence: CDR1 LGHDT, CDR2 YNNKEL (reference sequence). Unmatched junction bases numbered 6, after V lost 4 bases and J lost 0 bases. CDR3 length: 16 residues. Here the CDR3 DNA reads TGTGCCAGCAGCCGAGGACAGGTCATCTCTGGAAACACCATATATTTT. Translating it yields CASSRGQVISGNTIYF.

This chain links TRBV5-6 with TRBJ1-2; possibly TRBD1 for D (6 bases). The CDR3 contains 16 residues. V gave up 3 bases and J gave up 1 base, with 16 bases separating them. Germline CDR1 reads SGHDT; CDR2 reads YYEEEE. CDR3: CASSSPRTVVNYGYTF. CDR3 sequence (DNA): TGTGCCAGCAGCTCACCTCGGACAGTAGTTAACTATGGCTACACCTTC.

The chain is built from TRBV2 and TRBJ1-4; TRBD1 matches 7 bases. Germline assignment: CDR1 SNHLY and CDR2 FYNNEI. The J segment lost 5 bases and the V segment lost 8 bases, leaving 11 bases of the junction unmatched. The CDR3 consists of 15 residues. CDR3 sequence: CASGPPGQRNEKLFF. CDR3 nucleotides: TGTGCCAGCGGGCCGCCGGGACAGAGAAATGAAAAACTGTTTTTT.

This chain joins TRBV6-5 and TRBJ1-3; perhaps TRBD1 as D (6 bases). The CDR3 totals 11 residues. With 6 bases removed from V and 11 bases from J, the gap between germline ends came to 11 bases. Germline assignment: CDR1 MNHEY and CDR2 SVGAGI. This chain's CDR3 is CASSQGQAIYF. For the CDR3, the DNA is TGTGCCAGCAGCCAGGGGCAGGCCATATATTTT.

J is TRBJ2-2 and V is TRBV27; 7 nucleotides align to TRBD1. Losses at the gene ends were 5 bases for V and 5 bases for J; bases not matched to a gene: 8. The germline V gene has CDR1 MNHEY and CDR2 SMNVEV (reference sequence). This CDR3 contains 15 residues. The CDR3 DNA sequence: TGTGCCAGCAGTCCATCGGGACAGCAGACCGGGGAGCTGTTTTTT. It codes for CASSPSGQQTGELFF.

The rearrangement uses TRBV18 and TRBJ1-6; 7 positions agree with TRBD1. This CDR3 is built from 18 residues. Per the germline V gene, CDR1 is KGHSH and CDR2 is LQKENI. Germline trimming cut 1 base from V and 5 bases from J; bases unmatched to any gene: 11. CDR3 nucleotides: TGTGCCAGCTCACCACGGTCGAGTGCCGGGACAGATAATTCACCCCTCCACTTT. Its protein product is CASSPRSSAGTDNSPLHF.

V is TRBV5-6 and J is TRBJ1-4; 7 nucleotides agree with TRBD1. This CDR3 has 12 residues. Looked up from germline, CDR1 is SGHDT and CDR2 is YYEEEE. V shed 4 bases and J 16 bases; nucleotides not matched to a gene: 10. CDR3 in amino acids: CASSRGQARPFF. The CDR3 DNA reads as TGTGCCAGCAGCCGCGGACAGGCTCGCCCGTTTTTT.

This chain connects TRBV30 to TRBJ1-2; a possible D gene is TRBD1 (6 bases). The CDR3 length is 11 residues. Germline CDR1 GTSNPN, CDR2 SVGIG (reference sequence). Trimming took 8 bases from V and 7 from J, leaving 14 bases between them. The chain's CDR3 is CAGISRGGYTF. CDR3 sequence (DNA): TGTGCCGGGATATCCAGGGGTGGCTACACCTTC.

The rearrangement links TRBV5-1 to TRBJ1-3; D is possibly TRBD1 (6 bases). This CDR3 comprises 17 residues. The V and J ends lost 4 bases and 0 bases respectively, with 17 bases between them. From germline, CDR1 is SGHRS and CDR2 YFSETQ. CDR3 sequence reads: CASSRDTGSGSGNTIYF. The CDR3 bases are TGCGCCAGCAGCCGGGACACCGGTTCGGGCTCTGGAAACACCATATATTTT.

The chain links TRBV7-9 to TRBJ2-5; 7 bases match TRBD1. The trim removed 7 bases at V and 1 base at J, leaving 6 bases unmatched. From germline, CDR1 is SEHNR and CDR2 FQNEAQ (reference sequence). There are 14 residues in the CDR3. The CDR3 region is CASTGTEGQETQYF. DNA for the CDR3: TGTGCCAGCACAGGGACAGAGGGCCAAGAGACCCAGTACTTC.

The V call is TRBV2, the J call TRBJ1-5; 7 bases match TRBD1. V trimming: 4 bases; J trimming: 4 bases; junction bases outside the gene matches: 10. The CDR3 has 16 amino acids. From germline, CDR1 is SNHLY and CDR2 FYNNEI. As DNA, the CDR3 is TGTGCCAGCAGTGGGCCCGGGACAGAAAATAATCAGCCCCAGCATTTT. This sequence encodes CASSGPGTENNQPQHF.

In nucleotides, the CDR3 is TGTGCCAGCAGTTACTCTAGGGACAGGGGGCGCAATGAGCAGTTCTTC. Amino acid sequence: CASSYSRDRGRNEQFF. The gene calls are TRBV6-5 and TRBJ2-1; 12 nucleotides match TRBD1. This CDR3 contains 16 residues. Per the germline V gene, CDR1 is MNHEY and CDR2 is SVGAGI. The junction had 3 bases not matched to a gene; V was cut back by 0 bases and J by 6 bases.

This chain joins TRBV6-5 and TRBJ1-2; D gene unclear. The germline CDR1 and CDR2 sequences are MNHEY and SVGAGI. The CDR3 sequence is 12 residues long. Trimming took 6 bases from V and 6 from J, leaving 11 bases between them. As DNA, the CDR3 is TGTGCCAGCAGCTACGCGGGAGATGGCTACACCTTC. As protein: CASSYAGDGYTF.

V usage is TRBV19 and J usage is TRBJ1-5, with 9 bases fitting TRBD1. The J segment lost 4 bases and the V segment lost 4 bases, leaving 5 bases of the junction unmatched. The germline gives CDR1 LNHDA, CDR2 SQIVND (reference sequence). The CDR3 runs to 15 residues. The CDR3 DNA reads as TGTGCCAGTAGTACACCCGGGACAGGGAATCAGCCCCAGCATTTT. This codes for CASSTPGTGNQPQHF.

The rearrangement joins TRBV11-3 to TRBJ1-3, with 9 positions matching TRBD1. In germline, CDR1 is SGHNT, CDR2 YENEEA. This CDR3 region has 16 residues. The J segment lost 0 bases and the V segment lost 3 bases, leaving 3 bases of the junction unmatched. The CDR3 DNA follows: TGTGCCAGCAGCTTTAGGACAGGGGACTCTGGAAACACCATATATTTT. Translated: CASSFRTGDSGNTIYF. Combining the CDR3 with reference TRBV11-3 and TRBJ1-3 gives the whole variable domain EAGVVQSPRYKIIEKKQPVAFWCNPISGHNTLYWYLQNLGQGPELLIRYENEEAVDDSQLPKDRFSAERLKGVDSTLKIQPAELGDSAVYLCASSFRTGDSGNTIYFGEGSWLTVV.

The V and J genes are TRBV5-8 and TRBJ2-1, with 11 bases aligning to TRBD2. This CDR3 is built from 13 residues. Losses at the gene ends were 0 bases for V and 13 bases for J; bases not matched to a gene: 3. Germline assignment: CDR1 SGHTS and CDR2 YDEGEE. This chain's CDR3 is CASSLGLAGQQFF. As DNA, the CDR3 is TGTGCCAGCAGCTTGGGACTAGCGGGACAACAGTTCTTC.

This clone was seen only once. The V gene is TRBV14, the J gene TRBJ2-3, with 13 bases identical to TRBD2. V gave up 6 bases and J gave up 6 bases; unmatched junction bases: 9. This CDR3 region has 16 residues. In germline, CDR1 is SGHDN, CDR2 FVKESK. In DNA, the CDR3 is TGTGCCAGCAGTCCCGGACTAGCGGGAGTCATTGATACGCAGTATTTT. Translated: CASSPGLAGVIDTQYF.

The chain employs TRBV30 and TRBJ1-3; possibly TRBD1 for D (5 bases). The CDR3 runs to 17 residues. Trimming pared 3 bases from V and 4 bases from J, leaving 22 bases between. The germline gives CDR1 GTSNPN, CDR2 SVGIG (reference sequence). The CDR3 region has the DNA TGTGCCTGGAGATCCGGGACCGGGGGACTGGAAGGAAACACCATATATTTT. Residues: CAWRSGTGGLEGNTIYF.

This clone has more than one count but fewer than ten. This chain connects TRBV19 to TRBJ1-1; TRBD1 matches 9 bases. Germline V gives CDR1 LNHDA, CDR2 SQIVND (reference sequence). This CDR3 comprises 16 residues. Losses at the gene ends were 2 bases for V and 0 bases for J; bases not matched to a gene: 4. This chain's CDR3 is CASSINRGLMNTEAFF. In DNA form, the CDR3 reads TGTGCCAGTAGTATAAACAGGGGGCTTATGAACACTGAAGCTTTCTTT.

The rearrangement links TRBV24-1 to TRBJ1-5; 9 nucleotides align to TRBD1. CDR1 is KGHDR and CDR2 is SFDVKD in the germline V gene. V shed 7 bases, J shed 0 bases, and the junction held 12 bases outside the gene matches. CDR3 length equals 18 residues. The CDR3 DNA reads TGTGCCACCAGATACGGGACAGGGAACGGGTATAGCAATCAGCCCCAGCATTTT. This gives the protein CATRYGTGNGYSNQPQHF.